This T cell receptor beta chain was obtained from a study of T cell changes during pregnancy in multiple sclerosis. The protocol was immunoSEQ multiplex PCR, while the TCRdb copy is restricted to in-frame clones and leaves out a portion. The sample includes 45,000 or so clones, under 95% seen only once; the top ten take 2.9%. This CDR3 region has 15 residues. V was pared by 5 bases and J by 7 bases, with 18 bases between. Germline-derived CDR1 and CDR2 are SGHAT and FQDESV (reference sequence). Here the sequenced sample was CD8+ T cells from peripheral blood mononuclear cells, taken in the second trimester of pregnancy. The clonotype was recovered from a female donor with multiple sclerosis, enrolled in a pregnancy study. The rearrangement joins TRBV11-1 to TRBJ2-1; a weak D match, TRBD1 (5 bases). The CDR3 region is CASSPGFREKNEQFF. The CDR3 DNA reads as TGTGCCAGCAGCCCAGGGTTTAGGGAAAAGAATGAGCAGTTCTTC.